Below are 21 T cell receptor beta chains sequenced from a single sample in a study of T-cell memory formation after mild COVID-19. From the 5' RACE reads, TCRdb called clonotypes with MiXCR, one entry per CDR3 protein. In the table there are 110,000 or so distinct CDR3 sequences, around 17% of which are singletons. Sequencing used PBMCs or a T cell subset sorted from them (not recorded which). The receptors originated from a man aged 18 to 30 who had mild COVID-19 (a few samples of this study predate the infection). Cell type and time point are not known.

This clonotype was counted only a few times. The chain links TRBV7-2 to TRBJ2-3, with D perhaps TRBD2 (6 bases). Germline CDR1 SGHTA, CDR2 FQGNSA. The CDR3 has 16 residues. The V gene lost 4 bases and the J gene lost 5 bases, with 19 bases spanning the gap. In nucleotides, the CDR3 is TGTGCCAGCAGCTATCCCGTCGGCGGGGTGGTAGATACGCAGTATTTT. Translation: CASSYPVGGVVDTQYF.

This clonotype was observed a handful of times. V is TRBV12-3 or TRBV12-4 and J is TRBJ1-2; the D gene is possibly TRBD1 (6 bases). This CDR3 comprises 14 residues. V lost 1 base and J 4 bases, leaving 10 bases between the germline ends. CDR3 in amino acids: CASSLVRGSYGYTF. CDR3 coding DNA: TGTGCCAGCAGTTTAGTCAGGGGATCCTATGGCTACACCTTC.

This chain uses TRBV6-1 with TRBJ1-5; D ambiguous. V was pared by 0 bases and J by 3 bases, with 9 bases between. Germline V CDR1 and CDR2: MNHNS, SASEGT. This CDR3 is 15 amino acids long. In DNA, the CDR3 is TGTGCCAGCAGTGAAGCGAACGGTTTCAATCAGCCCCAGCATTTT. Amino acids: CASSEANGFNQPQHF.

This clonotype was observed many times. The rearrangement uses TRBV6-5 and TRBJ1-1; 10 bases map to TRBD1. With 9 bases clipped from V and 0 bases from J, the junction kept 1 base outside the gene matches. The CDR3 is made up of 13 amino acids. Germline V CDR1 and CDR2: MNHEY, SVGAGI. The CDR3 sequence: CARGQGLNTEAFF. CDR3 nucleotide sequence: TGTGCCAGGGGACAGGGGTTGAACACTGAAGCTTTCTTT.

This clonotype was observed a handful of times. The chain has TRBV5-1 and TRBJ1-2, with a weak D call TRBD1 (5 bases). The CDR3 sequence is 14 residues long. Germline CDR1 and CDR2: SGHRS and YFSETQ. V gave up 4 bases and J gave up 5 bases, with 15 bases separating them. The CDR3 spells CASSRGTEDYGYTF. The CDR3 DNA follows: TGCGCCAGCAGCCGCGGGACGGAAGATTATGGCTACACCTTC.

The chain links TRBV4-1 to TRBJ2-1; 9 positions match TRBD2. CDR3 length: 17 amino acids. J was trimmed by 3 bases and V by 2 bases; bases with no gene match: 8. Germline CDR1 is MGHRA and CDR2 is YSYEKL. CDR3 DNA sequence: TGCGCCAGCAGCCAAATAATTATAGCGGGGGTCTACAATGAGCAGTTCTTC. Translating it yields CASSQIIIAGVYNEQFF.

This clonotype occurred a few times. The rearrangement links TRBV7-6 to TRBJ1-1, with D unclear. CDR1 and CDR2 (germline): SGHVS, FNYEAQ. V lost 2 bases, J lost 1 base, and 5 bases lay in between. The CDR3 length is 13 residues. CDR3 protein: CASSLMGNTEAFF. The CDR3 nucleotides read TGTGCCAGCAGCTTAATGGGGAACACTGAAGCTTTCTTT.

This clonotype has a handful of counts. This chain links TRBV7-2 with TRBJ1-6; D is uncertain. In germline, CDR1 is SGHTA, CDR2 FQGNSA. V was cut by 5 bases and J by 1 base, with 3 bases left in between. The CDR3 sequence is 13 residues long. CDR3 sequence reads: CASSLSYNSPLHF. CDR3 nucleotides: TGTGCCAGCAGCCTATCCTATAATTCACCCCTCCACTTT. The full variable domain, in which reference TRBV7-2 and TRBJ1-6 provide the parts outside the CDR3, is GAGVSQSPSNKVTEKGKDVELRCDPISGHTALYWYRQSLGQGLEFLIYFQGNSAPDKSGLPSDRFSAERTGGSVSTLTIQRTQQEDSAVYLCASSLSYNSPLHFGNGTRLTVT.

The chain joins TRBV4-2 to TRBJ1-1; 10 nucleotides line up with TRBD1. CDR1 is LGHNA, CDR2 YNFKEQ, per germline. J was trimmed by 1 base and V by 4 bases; bases with no gene match: 3. The CDR3 is made up of 15 amino acids. CDR3 bases: TGTGCCAGCAGCCGCGGACAGGGGGGGAACACTGAAGCTTTCTTT. Its protein is CASSRGQGGNTEAFF.

The chain couples TRBV6-5 to TRBJ2-1, with D possibly TRBD2 on 6 matching bases. The CDR3 consists of 13 residues. Trimming took off 8 bases at V and 9 bases at J, with 17 bases between the two ends. Germline V gene lookup returns CDR1 MNHEY and CDR2 SVGAGI. CDR3 DNA sequence: TGTGCCAGCCGAGGAGCTAGCGCGGGTGAGCAGTTCTTC. It translates to CASRGASAGEQFF.

The gene calls are TRBV5-1 and TRBJ2-5, with TRBD2 matching over 8 bases. Germline V gene sequence: CDR1 SGHRS, CDR2 YFSETQ. Unmatched junction bases numbered 0, after V lost 0 bases and J lost 2 bases. The CDR3 spans 14 residues. The CDR3 coding sequence is TGCGCCAGCAGCTTGGCGGGGGGGCAAGAGACCCAGTACTTC. It codes for CASSLAGGQETQYF.

The V and J genes are TRBV6-5 and TRBJ2-5, with 9 bases fitting TRBD2. The trim removed 6 bases at V and 2 bases at J, leaving 7 bases unmatched. The CDR3 runs to 15 residues. Looked up from germline, CDR1 is MNHEY and CDR2 is SVGAGI. CDR3 residues: CASRNGLAGQETQYF. The CDR3 DNA sequence: TGTGCCAGCAGAAACGGGCTAGCGGGGCAAGAGACCCAGTACTTC.

This clonotype is medium-sized (0.01 to 0.1%) by share. V is TRBV12-3 or TRBV12-4 and J is TRBJ2-3; perhaps TRBD1 as D (7 bases). V lost 4 bases, J lost 9 bases, and 11 bases lay in between. The CDR3 loop spans 12 amino acids. The CDR3: CASSSQGGTQYF. CDR3 nucleotides: TGTGCCAGCAGTTCCCAGGGGGGAACGCAGTATTTT.

This clonotype was detected a few times. The CDR3 sequence is CASSSYGGAWEQYF. The CDR3 region has the DNA TGCGCCAGCAGCTCCTACGGGGGGGCCTGGGAGCAGTACTTC. V gene TRBV5-1 combines with J gene TRBJ2-7, with TRBD2 matching over 8 bases. This CDR3 spans 14 amino acids. CDR1 and CDR2 (germline): SGHRS, YFSETQ. V dropped 3 bases and J dropped 7; count of bases not matched to a gene: 9.

In DNA, the CDR3 is TGTGCCAGCAGTGCCCCTCCAGGGGACACTGAAGCTTTCTTT. Residues: CASSAPPGDTEAFF. V is TRBV28 and J is TRBJ1-1, with TRBD1 as a possible D gene (6 bases). Looked up from germline, CDR1 is MDHEN and CDR2 is SYDVKM. V lost 5 bases and J lost 3, with 13 bases in between. The CDR3 length is 14 residues. The full variable domain, rest sourced from reference TRBV28 and TRBJ1-1, is DVKVTQSSRYLVKRTGEKVFLECVQDMDHENMFWYRQDPGLGLRLIYFSYDVKMKEKGDIPEGYSVSREKKERFSLILESASTNQTSMYLCASSAPPGDTEAFFGQGTRLTVV.

J is TRBJ2-1 and V is TRBV7-2; 12 positions match TRBD2. Germline CDR1 SGHTA, CDR2 FQGNSA. Unmatched junction bases numbered 9, after V lost 0 bases and J lost 6 bases. This CDR3 has 18 residues. Here the CDR3 DNA reads TGTGCCAGCAGCTTAGCGCGAGCTAGCGGGGGGGCGGGCAATGAGCAGTTCTTC. Protein sequence: CASSLARASGGAGNEQFF.

The chain carries TRBV5-1 and TRBJ1-1; tentative D call: TRBD1 (6 bases). Germline CDR1 reads SGHRS; CDR2 reads YFSETQ. Trimming removed 1 base at V and 2 bases at J, with 12 bases between. The CDR3 totals 15 residues. The CDR3 nucleotides read TGCGCCAGCAGCTTGTTGGGGGCAGCCAACACTGAAGCTTTCTTT. This codes for CASSLLGAANTEAFF.

This clonotype has at least ten counts. The chain has TRBV7-2 and TRBJ2-5; 7 nucleotides align to TRBD2. V lost 5 bases and J lost 6; bases outside the gene matches: 9. CDR3 size: 14 residues. Germline V gives CDR1 SGHTA, CDR2 FQGNSA. CDR3 amino acids: CASSLVGEGKTQYF. For the CDR3, the DNA is TGTGCCAGCAGCCTCGTCGGGGAGGGGAAGACCCAGTACTTC.

The V call is TRBV4-2, the J call TRBJ1-2, with D possibly TRBD1 on 5 matching bases. V was trimmed by 1 base and J by 7 bases, leaving 22 bases between them. The CDR3 contains 17 residues. Germline CDR1 is LGHNA and CDR2 is YNFKEQ. The CDR3 spells CASSQGGPRSGTPGYTF. The CDR3 nucleotides read TGTGCCAGCAGCCAAGGGGGACCGCGGAGCGGGACCCCTGGCTACACCTTC.

The genes are TRBV2 and TRBJ2-3; D ambiguous. Trimming left V 0 bases short and J 2 bases short, with 6 bases between. This CDR3 spans 14 amino acids. Germline V gives CDR1 SNHLY, CDR2 FYNNEI. DNA of the CDR3: TGTGCCAGCAGTGAAGCGCTTTTCACAGATACGCAGTATTTT. Protein: CASSEALFTDTQYF.

The chain joins TRBV7-2 to TRBJ2-2; 10 bases agree with TRBD1. The germline gives CDR1 SGHTA, CDR2 FQGNSA. V lost 5 bases, J lost 4 bases, and 10 bases stayed unmatched. This CDR3 is built from 17 residues. CDR3 nucleotides: TGTGCCAGCAGCCCACAGACAGGGGGCGCGACCACCGGGGAGCTGTTTTTT. Translated, it gives CASSPQTGGATTGELFF.